This TCR beta chain is from a study of blood T cell repertoires in COVID-19. Study at large: Italy, Spain and the United States were the sources of the convalescent and acute COVID-19 samples. PBMCs, B-cell-depleted T cells, or T cells were the source of the cDNA or gDNA that made up the material.

In the authors' methods: How many nucleated cells were present was estimated from reference gene primer amplification. Using immunoSEQ multiplex PCR, the repertoire was profiled, and TCRdb retains in-frame clones only, with some absent. Clonal size and the V and J genes are those of that table, whereas D and trimming came from the DNA. The sample shows approximately 220,000 clones, roughly 88% of them seen only once. Germline-derived CDR1 and CDR2 are SGDLS and YYNGEE. This CDR3 contains 14 residues. The genes are TRBV9 and TRBJ2-1; 10 bases agree with TRBD2. The TCR comes from a middle-aged woman with acute COVID-19. Sequenced sample: PBMCs or T cells enriched from blood (not recorded which). CDR3 nucleotide sequence: TGTACCATAGCGGGGGGCCAACACAACAATGAGCAGTTCTTC. This translates into CTIAGGQHNNEQFF. Full variable domain (outside the CDR3, taken from reference TRBV9 and TRBJ2-1): DSGVTQTPKHLITATGQRVTLRCSPRSGDLSVYWYQQSLDQGLQFLIQYYNGEERAKGNILERFSAQQFPDLHSELNLSSLELGDSALYFCTIAGGQHNNEQFFGPGTRLTVL.